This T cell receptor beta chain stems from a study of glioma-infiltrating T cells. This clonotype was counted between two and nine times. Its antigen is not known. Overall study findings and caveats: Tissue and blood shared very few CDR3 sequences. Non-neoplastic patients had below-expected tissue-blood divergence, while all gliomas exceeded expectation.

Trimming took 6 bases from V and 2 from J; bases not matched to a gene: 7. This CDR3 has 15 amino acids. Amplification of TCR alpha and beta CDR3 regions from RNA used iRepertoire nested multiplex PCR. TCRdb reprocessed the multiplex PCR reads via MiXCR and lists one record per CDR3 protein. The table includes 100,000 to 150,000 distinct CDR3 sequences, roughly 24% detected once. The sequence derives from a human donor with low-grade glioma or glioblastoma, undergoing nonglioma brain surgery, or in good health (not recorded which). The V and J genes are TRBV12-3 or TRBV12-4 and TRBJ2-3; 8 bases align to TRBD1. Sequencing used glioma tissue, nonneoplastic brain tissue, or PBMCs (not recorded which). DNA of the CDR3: TGTGCCAGCAGCGCGACAGGGGCTTACACAGATACGCAGTATTTT. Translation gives CASSATGAYTDTQYF.